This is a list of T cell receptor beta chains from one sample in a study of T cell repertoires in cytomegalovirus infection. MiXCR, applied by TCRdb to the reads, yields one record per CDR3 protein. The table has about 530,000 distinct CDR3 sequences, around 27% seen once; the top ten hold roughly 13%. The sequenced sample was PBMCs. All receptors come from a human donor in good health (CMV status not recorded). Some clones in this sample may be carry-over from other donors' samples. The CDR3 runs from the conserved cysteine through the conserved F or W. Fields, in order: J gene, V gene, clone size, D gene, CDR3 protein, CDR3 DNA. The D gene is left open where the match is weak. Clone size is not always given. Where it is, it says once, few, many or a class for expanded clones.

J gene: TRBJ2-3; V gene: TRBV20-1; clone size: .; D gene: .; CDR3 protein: CSARVRASTDTQYF; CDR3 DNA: TGCAGTGCTAGAGTGCGGGCCAGCACAGATACGCAGTATTTT
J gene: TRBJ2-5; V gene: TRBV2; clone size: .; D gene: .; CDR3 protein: CASSEAGNRETQYF; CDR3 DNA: TGTGCCAGCAGTGAAGCTGGGAATAGAGAGACCCAGTACTTC
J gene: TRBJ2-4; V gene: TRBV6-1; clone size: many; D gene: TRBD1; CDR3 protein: CASSDRGKNIQYF; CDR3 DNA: TGTGCCAGCAGTGACAGGGGGAAAAACATTCAGTACTTC
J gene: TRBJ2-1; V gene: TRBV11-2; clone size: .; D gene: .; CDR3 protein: CASSSLGGNEQFF; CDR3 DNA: TGTGCCAGCAGCTCCCTAGGGGGCAATGAGCAGTTCTTC
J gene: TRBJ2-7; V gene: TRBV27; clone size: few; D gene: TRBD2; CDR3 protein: CASSPTSASEQYF; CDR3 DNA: TGTGCCAGCAGTCCGACTAGCGCGTCCGAGCAGTACTTC
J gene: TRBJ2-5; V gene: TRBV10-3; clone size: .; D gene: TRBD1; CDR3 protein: CAISGGQGETQYF; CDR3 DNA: TGTGCCATCAGTGGGGGACAGGGAGAGACCCAGTACTTC
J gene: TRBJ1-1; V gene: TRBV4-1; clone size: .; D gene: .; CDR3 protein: CASSQEPGSGTEAFF; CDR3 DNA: TGCGCCAGCAGCCAAGAACCGGGTTCCGGCACTGAAGCTTTCTTT
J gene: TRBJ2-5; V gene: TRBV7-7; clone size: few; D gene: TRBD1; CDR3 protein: CASNRGTAQETQYF; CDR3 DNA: TGTGCTAGCAACCGTGGGACAGCCCAAGAGACCCAGTACTTC
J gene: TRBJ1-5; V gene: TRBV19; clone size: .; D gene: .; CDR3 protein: CASTGGDYSNQPQHF; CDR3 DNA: TGTGCCAGTACGGGAGGGGATTATAGCAATCAGCCCCAGCATTTT
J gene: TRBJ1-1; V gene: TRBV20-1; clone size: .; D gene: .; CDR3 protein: CSARDRVGTEAFF; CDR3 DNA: TGCAGTGCTAGAGACAGGGTCGGCACTGAAGCTTTCTTT
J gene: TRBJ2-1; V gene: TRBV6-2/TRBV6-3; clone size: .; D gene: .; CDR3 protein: CASRKNTAGEQFF; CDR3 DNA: TGTGCCAGCCGTAAGAATACAGCGGGTGAGCAGTTCTTC
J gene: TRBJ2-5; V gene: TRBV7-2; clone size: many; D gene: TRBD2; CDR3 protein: CASSWGLTKETQYF; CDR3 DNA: TGTGCCAGCAGCTGGGGACTAACAAAAGAGACCCAGTACTTC
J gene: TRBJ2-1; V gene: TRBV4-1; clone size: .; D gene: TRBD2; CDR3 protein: CASSQVLAEHYNEQFF; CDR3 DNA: TGCGCCAGCAGCCAAGTCCTAGCGGAGCACTACAATGAGCAGTTCTTC
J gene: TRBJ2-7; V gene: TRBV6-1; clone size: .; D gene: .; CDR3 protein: CASSERGRVLEQYF; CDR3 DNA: TGTGCCAGCAGTGAAAGGGGGAGGGTTCTCGAGCAGTACTTC